The present T cell receptor (beta chain) was sequenced within a study of blood T cell repertoires in COVID-19. On the study more broadly: The United States, Italy and Spain provided the acute and convalescent COVID-19 samples. Nucleic acid was either cDNA or gDNA, and it came from T cells, B-cell-depleted T cells, or PBMCs.

This clone was counted a few times. Looked up from germline, CDR1 is LGHDT and CDR2 is YNNKEL (reference sequence). This CDR3 is built from 17 residues. Trimming stripped 5 bases from V and 0 bases from J, with 17 bases between. Data came from immunoSEQ multiplex PCR; TCRdb stores just in-frame clones and leaves some out. The sample contains approximately 150,000 clones, roughly nine tenths of which appear only once. The clonotype comes from a woman aged 70-85 years with acute or convalescent COVID-19. The V and J genes are TRBV3-1 (or the pseudogene TRBV3-2) and TRBJ1-3; the D gene is possibly TRBD1 (5 bases). Material for sequencing was peripheral blood. The CDR3 DNA reads as TGTGCCAGCAGCTCCTCCGGGGGGGGTCTCTCTGGAAACACCATATATTTT. Protein product: CASSSSGGGLSGNTIYF.